These 25 T cell receptor beta chains share one sample of origin, sequenced in a study of T cells in women clearing cervical HPV infection. Produced via immunoSEQ multiplex PCR; TCRdb's table is partial and in-frame only. The sample table sets out tens of thousands of clones. Sequencing input: blood buffy coat. These receptor sequences come from a woman aged 18-69 years with a cervical HPV16 infection that either progressed to CIN3+ or cleared (not recorded which).

Details on this clone: The CDR3 extends 3 residues past the end of the read, so its final part is completed from the germline J gene. This chain uses TRBV2 with TRBJ1-5; 11 bases agree with TRBD1. CDR3 length: 15 residues. The germline V gene encodes CDR1 SNHLY and CDR2 FYNNEI. Germline trimming cut 6 bases from V and 4 bases from J; bases unmatched to any gene: 5. CDR3 residues: CASRAGQGANQPQHF. CDR3 bases read: TGTGCCAGCAGGGCCGGACAGGGGGCGAATCAGCCC.

Incomplete CDR3 DNA: TGTGCCAGTACCCCCGGGACAGGGAACCAAGAGACC. Protein sequence: CASTPGTGNQET. The full CDR3 protein reads CASTPGTGNQETQYF. This chain links TRBV19 with TRBJ2-5, with 9 bases aligning to TRBD1. The missing CDR3 end, 3 residues past where the read stops, is filled in from the germline J gene. With 7 bases clipped from V and 0 bases from J, the junction kept 6 bases outside the gene matches. Per germline, CDR1 LNHDA and CDR2 SQIVND (reference sequence). This CDR3 is 15 amino acids long.

Remarks on this clone: The sequenced fragment ends 3 residues before the CDR3 boundary, so the rest is inferred from the germline J gene. The chain uses TRBV5-8 and TRBJ2-2; the D gene is possibly TRBD2 (6 bases). Germline lookup yields CDR1 SGHTS and CDR2 YDEGEE. The V end lost 4 bases, the J end lost 5 bases, and 15 bases lay between the germline ends. The CDR3 runs to 15 residues. The CDR3 region is CASSKGLLRTGELFF. CDR3 DNA, as far as it was read: TGTGCCAGCAGCAAGGGACTTCTTAGGACCGGGGAG.

Details on this clone: The CDR3 end is not reached by the read, which stops 3 residues before it; the germline J gene fills it in. V and J are TRBV7-6 and TRBJ2-1; D is possibly TRBD2 (5 bases). This CDR3 is built from 15 residues. Per germline, CDR1 SGHVS and CDR2 FNYEAQ. V was shortened by 1 base and J by 6 bases, with 13 bases between the two germline ends. The chain's CDR3 is CASSLVRAEINEQFF. Partial CDR3 DNA: TGTGCCAGCAGCTTAGTGCGGGCCGAAATCAATGAG. The full variable domain, completed using reference TRBV7-6 and TRBJ2-1, is GAGVSQSPRYKVTKRGQDVALRCDPISGHVSLYWYRQALGQGPEFLTYFNYEAQQDKSGLPNDRFSAERPEGSISTLTIQRTEQRDSAMYRCASSLVRAEINEQFFGPGTRLTVL.

Points on this clone: The read gets to within 3 residues of the CDR3 end, and the germline J gene fills in the rest. The chain couples TRBV5-1 to TRBJ1-2; the match to TRBD1 covers 7 bases. V dropped 2 bases and J dropped 6; count of bases not matched to a gene: 1. Germline assignment: CDR1 SGHRS and CDR2 YFSETQ. This CDR3 comprises 12 residues. The part of the CDR3 DNA that was read is TGCGCCAGCAGCTTAGGGGGCGATGGC. Translating it yields CASSLGGDG. The entire CDR3 protein is CASSLGGDGYTF.

Comment on this clone: The read terminates 3 residues ahead of where the CDR3 ends, so the germline J gene completes it. V gene TRBV7-2 combines with J gene TRBJ1-4; TRBD1 is a possible D gene (6 bases). V was shortened by 5 bases and J by 8 bases, with 18 bases between the two germline ends. The CDR3 has 15 residues. Looked up from germline, CDR1 is SGHTA and CDR2 is FQGNSA. CDR3 amino acids: CASSVDSLGPEKLFF. The CDR3 bases that were read are TGTGCCAGCAGCGTGGACAGTCTGGGACCCGAAAAA.

Remarks on this clone: The CDR3 is cut off 3 residues early in the read; its end comes from the germline J gene. V usage is TRBV7-2 and J usage is TRBJ1-6; possibly TRBD1 for D (5 bases). Trimming removed 4 bases from V and 7 bases from J, with 8 bases in between. The CDR3 covers 13 residues. Germline V lookup: CDR1 SGHTA, CDR2 FQGNSA. CDR3 DNA, as far as it was read: TGTGCCAGCAGCTCGAACAGGAATTCACCC. Protein: CASSSNRNSP. The full-length CDR3 reads as CASSSNRNSPLHF.

Of note for this clone: The read terminates 3 residues ahead of where the CDR3 ends, so the germline J gene completes it. This chain uses TRBV7-2 with TRBJ1-4; 8 bases align to TRBD1. V trimming: 5 bases; J trimming: 7 bases; junction bases outside the gene matches: 9. The CDR3 runs to 15 residues. Per germline, CDR1 SGHTA and CDR2 FQGNSA. The sequenced part of the CDR3 DNA is TGTGCCAGCAGCGCTCCCGGGACAGGCCTTGAAAAA. Translation: CASSAPGTGLEK. The whole CDR3 reads CASSAPGTGLEKLFF.

In regard to this clone: The CDR3 extends 3 residues past the end of the read, so its final part is completed from the germline J gene. The V call is TRBV5-1, the J call TRBJ2-7, with 7 bases aligning to TRBD1. V trimming: 1 base; J trimming: 3 bases; junction bases outside the gene matches: 7. Per germline, CDR1 SGHRS and CDR2 YFSETQ. CDR3 size: 15 residues. The covered CDR3 bases are TGCGCCAGCAGCTTGTCGACAGGGTATGTCTACGAG. Its translation: CASSLSTGYVYE. The full CDR3 is CASSLSTGYVYEQYF.

Comment on this clone: The read gets to within 3 residues of the CDR3 end, and the germline J gene fills in the rest. The rearrangement joins TRBV30 to TRBJ1-3, with 7 bases matching TRBD1. There are 17 residues in the CDR3. The germline CDR1 and CDR2 sequences are GTSNPN and SVGIG (reference sequence). The trim removed 2 bases at V and 0 bases at J, leaving 10 bases unmatched. The CDR3 is CAWSRDRYPSSGNTIYF. The covered CDR3 bases are TGTGCCTGGAGTAGGGACAGATACCCGAGCTCTGGAAACACC.

In the case of this clone: Read sequence stops 3 residues before the CDR3 end, and the germline J gene provides the missing end. V gene TRBV7-3 combines with J gene TRBJ2-1; 7 positions agree with TRBD2. After removal of 4 bases from V and 9 bases from J, the junction contained 3 bases not matched to a gene. Germline V gene lookup returns CDR1 SGHTA and CDR2 FQGTGA. The CDR3 spans 12 residues. CDR3 DNA (partial): TGTGCCAGCAGCTCGACTAGCAGTGAG. It specifies CASSSTSSE. The CDR3 in full is CASSSTSSEQFF.

To note about this clone: The read terminates 3 residues before the CDR3 end, so the remaining end is supplied by the germline J gene. The J gene is TRBJ2-4, the V gene TRBV7-9; TRBD1 might be the D (6 bases). The germline CDR1 and CDR2 sequences are SEHNR and FQNEAQ (reference sequence). CDR3 length: 15 residues. CDR3 DNA (partial): TGTGCCAGCAGCTTAGACCCACAGGGTTACTATGGT. Encoded protein: CASSLDPQGYYG. The whole CDR3 region reads CASSLDPQGYYGQYF.

Of note for this clone: Sequencing ends 3 residues short of the CDR3 end; the germline J gene provides the rest. The chain couples TRBV16 to TRBJ1-6; 9 positions match TRBD1. The germline V gene has CDR1 KGHSY and CDR2 FQNENV. With 4 bases clipped from V and 9 bases from J, the junction kept 7 bases outside the gene matches. The CDR3 sequence is 15 residues long. The CDR3 region is CASSPSGQGISPLHF. The sequenced CDR3 bases are TGTGCCAGCAGCCCCTCGGGACAGGGAATTTCACCC.

Note on this clone: Coverage ceases 3 residues before the CDR3 finishes, and the germline J gene fills in the end. V and J are TRBV20-1 and TRBJ2-7; 8 bases agree with TRBD1. V lost 5 bases, J lost 2 bases, and 8 bases stayed unmatched. CDR3 size: 14 residues. Germline lookup yields CDR1 DFQATT and CDR2 SNEGSKA (reference sequence). The sequenced part of the CDR3 DNA is TGCAGTGCTCCACAGCCAGGGGGCACCTACGAG. Its protein is CSAPQPGGTYE. In full, the CDR3 is CSAPQPGGTYEQYF.

Concerning this clone itself: The read gets to within 3 residues of the CDR3 end, and the germline J gene fills in the rest. The chain couples TRBV19 to TRBJ2-7; D is perhaps TRBD1 (5 bases). The CDR3 extends over 13 amino acids. Germline V gene lookup returns CDR1 LNHDA and CDR2 SQIVND (reference sequence). V lost 3 bases and J lost 6, with 12 bases in between. The covered CDR3 bases are TGTGCCAGTAGTATTGGACCCCAGGGCGAG. As protein: CASSIGPQGE. The whole CDR3 protein reads CASSIGPQGEQYF.

On this clone itself: The read terminates 3 residues before the CDR3 end, so the remaining end is supplied by the germline J gene. The chain links TRBV7-9 to TRBJ1-5; no firm D call. This CDR3 is 15 amino acids long. Germline CDR1 SEHNR, CDR2 FQNEAQ (reference sequence). Between the trimmed V and J ends, which lost 4 bases and 3 bases, there was a span of 13 bases. CDR3 in amino acids: CASSYSGLDNQPQHF. The sequenced CDR3 bases are TGTGCCAGCAGCTACTCGGGTCTAGACAATCAGCCC.

Comment on this clone: Read sequence stops 3 residues before the CDR3 end, and the germline J gene provides the missing end. The rearrangement uses TRBV6-2 or TRBV6-3 and TRBJ2-1; 11 nucleotides line up with TRBD2. Losses at the gene ends were 5 bases for V and 3 bases for J; bases not matched to a gene: 6. Germline V gene lookup returns CDR1 MNHEY and CDR2 SVGEGT. The CDR3 extends over 16 amino acids. The sequenced CDR3 bases are TGTGCCAGCAGTCGCCGACTAGCGGGGTTCTACAATGAG. Its translation: CASSRRLAGFYNE. The CDR3, in full, reads CASSRRLAGFYNEQFF.

Turning to this clone: The read comes to an end 3 residues before the CDR3 does, leaving the germline J gene to fill in the end. The chain employs TRBV18 and TRBJ1-4, with TRBD1 as a possible D gene (5 bases). The CDR3 consists of 14 residues. V lost 5 bases, J lost 8 bases, and 15 bases lay in between. CDR1 and CDR2 (germline): KGHSH, LQKENI. The sequenced part of the CDR3 DNA is TGTGCCAGCTCAGAGGGGAATGGCCAAGAAAAA. It encodes CASSEGNGQEK. The entire CDR3 reads CASSEGNGQEKLFF.

About this clone itself: The read falls 3 residues short of the CDR3 end, and the missing part is taken from the germline J gene. This chain joins TRBV30 and TRBJ1-2; D perhaps matches TRBD1 (6 bases). Trimming shortened V by 4 bases and J by 5 bases, and 20 bases separated the two germline ends. Germline V gene data show CDR1 as GTSNPN and CDR2 as SVGIG (reference sequence). The CDR3 contains 15 residues. Here the CDR3 reads CAWNQQGYGVYGYTF. CDR3 DNA (partial): TGTGCCTGGAATCAACAGGGCTATGGCGTTTATGGC.

As for this clone: The sequenced fragment ends 3 residues before the CDR3 boundary, so the rest is inferred from the germline J gene. This chain uses TRBV2 with TRBJ2-7, with unresolved D. Trimming removed 4 bases from V and 4 bases from J, with 8 bases in between. Per germline, CDR1 SNHLY and CDR2 FYNNEI. This CDR3 spans 12 amino acids. CDR3 DNA (partial): TGTGCCAGCAGTGGAAACAGTTACGAG. This encodes CASSGNSYE. The CDR3 reads in full as CASSGNSYEQYF.

Concerning this clone itself: The observed sequence ends 3 residues before the CDR3 terminus, with the missing tail filled in from the germline J gene. The rearrangement uses TRBV29-1 and TRBJ2-1, with 13 bases aligning to TRBD2. Germline V gene data show CDR1 as SQVTM and CDR2 as ANQGSEA. This CDR3 region has 15 residues. V dropped 4 bases and J dropped 9; count of bases not matched to a gene: 9. CDR3 bases read: TGCAGCGTTGTGCGGACTAGCGGGAGTTTGGGTGAG. Translating gives CSVVRTSGSLGE. In full, the CDR3 reads CSVVRTSGSLGEQFF.

As regards this clone: A read error may account for a junction end that differs from germline. At the DNA level, this CDR3 is encoded by other sequences in the same sample as well. CDR3 bases read: TGTGCCAGCTCCCCACGGGGGGGGGCAGGGGCCGATACG. The encoded protein is CASSPRGGAGADT. The whole CDR3 protein reads CASSPRGGAGADTQYF. The rearrangement uses TRBV18 and TRBJ2-3, with 8 bases identical to TRBD2. The read gets to within 3 residues of the CDR3 end, and the germline J gene fills in the rest. The CDR3 is 16 amino acids. Germline V gene sequence: CDR1 KGHSH, CDR2 LQKENI.

As regards this clone: The sequence runs out 3 residues before the end of the CDR3; the remainder is reconstructed from the germline J gene. This chain joins TRBV30 and TRBJ1-3; D is undetermined. The V end was cut by 2 bases, the J end by 4 bases, with 9 bases between. The CDR3 loop spans 13 amino acids. Germline CDR1 is GTSNPN and CDR2 is SVGIG (reference sequence). The sequenced CDR3 bases are TGTGCCTGGAGTACGGGTGTCGGAAACACC. Its translation: CAWSTGVGNT. The full CDR3 protein reads CAWSTGVGNTIYF. Complete variable domain (other parts from reference TRBV30 and TRBJ1-3): SQTIHQWPATLVQPVGSPLSLECTVEGTSNPNLYWYRQAAGRGLQLLFYSVGIGQISSEVPQNLSASRPQDRQFILSSKKLLLSDSGFYLCAWSTGVGNTIYFGEGSWLTVV.

Worth noting for this clone: The read terminates 3 residues ahead of where the CDR3 ends, so the germline J gene completes it. V and J are TRBV19 and TRBJ1-1; D is unclear. V was cut by 3 bases and J by 5 bases, with 13 bases left in between. Germline lookup yields CDR1 LNHDA and CDR2 SQIVND (reference sequence). The CDR3 has 14 residues. The CDR3 DNA, read in part, is TGTGCCAGTAGTATTCGGGGTTTGGGAACTGAA. This sequence encodes CASSIRGLGTE. The whole CDR3 protein is CASSIRGLGTEAFF.

On this clone: The sequenced fragment ends 3 residues before the CDR3 boundary, so the rest is inferred from the germline J gene. The gene calls are TRBV29-1 and TRBJ1-1; D might be TRBD1 (5 bases). The V end lost 7 bases, the J end lost 0 bases, and 18 bases lay between the germline ends. The CDR3 totals 15 residues. Germline assignment: CDR1 SQVTM and CDR2 ANQGSEA. CDR3 bases read: TGCAGCGGGACCGCAGGGTCGAGCATGAACACTGAA. It specifies CSGTAGSSMNTE. The full CDR3 protein reads CSGTAGSSMNTEAFF.